The clone carrying this T cell receptor beta chain came up many times. Its antigen is undetermined. The unsorted libraries originated from 2 million PBMCs kept at -80 C. This sample is drawn from a study of neurological immune-mediated disorders. Study-wide results and caveats: Expanded clones shared no identical CDR3 amino acid sequences across subjects, which suggested private TCR-beta repertoires in all groups.

Over 200 million TCR-beta sequences, together covering 15-18 subjects, were produced by every individual sequencing run that was carried out. TCRdb reprocessed the 5' RACE reads with MiXCR, giving one entry per CDR3 protein. The sample includes tens of thousands of distinct CDR3 sequences, 13% to 15% of them seen just once. The CDR3 is 17 amino acids. Germline lookup yields CDR1 MDHEN and CDR2 SYDVKM. The V and J ends lost 5 bases and 4 bases, in that order; junction bases with no gene match: 15. Sequencing was performed on PBMCs. The sequence was collected from a woman aged 45-65 years in good health. This chain links TRBV28 with TRBJ2-5, with 8 bases matching TRBD1. The CDR3 DNA follows: TGTGCCAGCAGTCACATGGACAGGGTGGGGCTCGGAGAGACCCAGTACTTC. Translated: CASSHMDRVGLGETQYF.